A selection of T cell receptor beta chains follows, all from one sample in a study of cytomegalovirus exposure and HLA in healthy donors. Only in-frame clones appear in the TCRdb table, and some are missing; sequencing was by immunoSEQ multiplex PCR. The sample records 80,000 to 100,000 clones, roughly 70% being singletons. The sequenced sample was PBMCs. Receptors originate from a man between 25 and 39 years old in good health and CMV-seropositive. Both conserved end residues are trimmed from each CDR3. The size field is filled for only some rows; it gives once, few, many or a size class.

v_gene	abundance	j_gene	CDR3aa
TRBV29-1	.	TRBJ2-2	SVEGGDRGPTGELF
TRBV5-4	.	TRBJ2-5	ASSLQSGGVGKETQY
TRBV2	.	TRBJ1-3	ASREQGSGNTIY
TRBV7-9	few	TRBJ2-1	ASSLLGQANEQF
TRBV9	.	TRBJ2-5	ASSGFSTGVETQY
TRBV28	.	TRBJ2-7	ATLGGVSSYEQY
TRBV5-6	.	TRBJ2-1	ASSTTGTPYNEQF
TRBV2	.	TRBJ2-7	ASRRDGAYEQY
TRBV30	.	TRBJ1-2	AWSVLFIGTSDGYT
TRBV19	.	TRBJ2-7	ASRRTGEDYEQY
TRBV7-9	few	TRBJ1-2	ASSSDSYGYT
TRBV9	.	TRBJ2-3	ASSPPLRADTQY
TRBV4-1	.	TRBJ2-3	ASSQPSYGTQY
TRBV19	.	TRBJ2-5	ASSWGLLGGETQY
TRBV7-2	.	TRBJ2-5	ASSWGPQETQY
TRBV10-2	.	TRBJ2-7	ASSEIGGREGEQY
TRBV29-1	.	TRBJ1-1	SGYSGLAEAF
TRBV27	.	TRBJ2-7	ASSLSGQGSYEQY
TRBV25-1	.	TRBJ1-2	ASRDTGSVRDYGYT
TRBV30	.	TRBJ1-1	AKRGRGATEAF
TRBV30	.	TRBJ2-7	AWSNSYSLYYEQY
TRBV4-3	few	TRBJ2-5	ASSRTFRSQETQY
TRBV29-1	once	TRBJ2-7	SVAAEPQGANEQY
TRBV6-5	once	TRBJ1-1	ASSFLQGARTEAF
TRBV7-2	.	TRBJ1-1	ASSLEGDYTEAF
TRBV5-1	few	TRBJ1-1	ASSLSSGSEAF
TRBV19	.	TRBJ1-2	ASSILDRGHGYT
TRBV2	.	TRBJ1-4	ASSVAVPNEKLF
TRBV15	.	TRBJ2-1	ATSRDRLTGVRNEQF
TRBV7-2	.	TRBJ2-7	ASSLSGRLAGGGNEQY
TRBV29-1	.	TRBJ1-5	SVADRGNQPQN
TRBV11-2	.	TRBJ2-7	ASSLISGITYEQY
TRBV6-6	once	TRBJ2-7	ASSLGGVGEQY
TRBV29-1	.	TRBJ1-2	SVGQSKLYT
TRBV7-2	few	TRBJ2-1	ASSLAVAGVNEQF
TRBV5-4	.	TRBJ1-4	ASSQAGGSREKLF
TRBV7-6	.	TRBJ2-7	ASSLRVIDEQY
TRBV2	.	TRBJ2-7	ASSSIRAGGPMGQY
TRBV2	.	TRBJ2-3	ASRRLASTDTQY
TRBV7-6	.	TRBJ1-1	ASSVVGNTEAF
TRBV5-1	.	TRBJ1-2	ASSLDGSIYGYT
TRBV2	once	TRBJ1-1	ASVRDRVNTEAF
TRBV6-5	.	TRBJ2-1	ASTLAGSYNEQF
TRBV6-5	.	TRBJ1-2	ASRVGQGDGYT
TRBV19	.	TRBJ2-1	ASQYGALAGVSNEQF
TRBV15	.	TRBJ1-1	ATSRETGTEAF
TRBV21-1	.	TRBJ2-1	ASNLGAPTPYNEQF
TRBV10-3	.	TRBJ2-7	AISKGQGTYEQY
TRBV14	.	TRBJ1-2	ASSQSDRANYGYT
TRBV5-4	few	TRBJ1-1	ASSLERGRNTEAF
TRBV7-2	.	TRBJ1-2	ASSRGTGGGYGYT
TRBV29-1	.	TRBJ2-7	SVESSSYEQY
TRBV7-9	.	TRBJ2-1	ASSLGGRETGAYNEQF
TRBV15	.	TRBJ2-7	ATSAYEKEQY
TRBV6-5	.	TRBJ1-3	ASRSGQGNTIY